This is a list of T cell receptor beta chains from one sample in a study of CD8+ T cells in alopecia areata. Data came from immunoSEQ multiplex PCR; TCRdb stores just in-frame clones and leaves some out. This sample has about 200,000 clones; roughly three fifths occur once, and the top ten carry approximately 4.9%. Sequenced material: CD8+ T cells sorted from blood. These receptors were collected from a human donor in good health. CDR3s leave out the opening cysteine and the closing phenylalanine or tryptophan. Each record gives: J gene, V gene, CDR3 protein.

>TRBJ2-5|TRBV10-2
ASSESPEETQY
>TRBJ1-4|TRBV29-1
SVGTVNEKLF
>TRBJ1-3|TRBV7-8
ASSRWGGSGNTIY
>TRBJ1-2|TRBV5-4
ASSFSNYGYT
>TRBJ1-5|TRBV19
ASSPGTYSNQPQH
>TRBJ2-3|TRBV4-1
ASSVRPLAGGSDTQY
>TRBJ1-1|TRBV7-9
ASRGTPLTEAF
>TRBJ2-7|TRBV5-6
ASSFPTGQSSYEQY
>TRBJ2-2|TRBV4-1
ASSQVPTGELF
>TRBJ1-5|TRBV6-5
ASSLGQGGQPQH
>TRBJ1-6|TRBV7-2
ASSTTGNSPLH
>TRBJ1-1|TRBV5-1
ASSGVGQPNTEAF
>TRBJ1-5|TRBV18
ASSFAEGNQPQH
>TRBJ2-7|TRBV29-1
SARQGSYEQY
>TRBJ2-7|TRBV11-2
ASSQGSGQYEQY
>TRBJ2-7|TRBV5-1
ASSQVDPRNYEQY
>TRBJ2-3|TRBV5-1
ASSGSGGTTDTQY